Each of the 19 T cell receptor beta chains below was sequenced from the same sample in a study of T cell changes during pregnancy in multiple sclerosis. Only in-frame clones appear in the TCRdb table, and some are missing; sequencing was by immunoSEQ multiplex PCR. There are about 100,000 clones in the sample; 92% occur only once, and 2% to 3% lies in the top ten. Sequenced here: peripheral blood, sampled in the first trimester of pregnancy. Source of these receptors: a female donor with multiple sclerosis, enrolled in a pregnancy study.

This chain joins TRBV5-1 and TRBJ2-7; 7 positions agree with TRBD1. This CDR3 comprises 14 residues. Germline values: CDR1 SGHRS, CDR2 YFSETQ. V lost 2 bases and J lost 9; bases outside the gene matches: 11. The CDR3 DNA reads TGCGCCAGCAGCTTACCGGGACAGCCTATGGGGCAGTACTTC. Translation gives CASSLPGQPMGQYF.

The gene calls are TRBV13 and TRBJ2-5, with 8 bases matching TRBD2. The CDR3 is made up of 18 amino acids. Trimming at V came to 0 bases and at J to 5 bases, leaving 14 bases not matched to a gene. Germline V CDR1 and CDR2: PRHDT, FYEKMQ (reference sequence). The chain's CDR3 is CASSLGGGSGSSWETQYF. CDR3 nucleotide sequence: TGTGCCAGCAGCTTAGGCGGTGGGAGCGGGAGTTCTTGGGAGACCCAGTACTTC.

The chain links TRBV25-1 to TRBJ1-2; 9 bases are a match to TRBD1. Germline V gene data show CDR1 as MGHDK and CDR2 as SYGVNS. Trimming at V came to 6 bases and at J to 4 bases, leaving 6 bases not matched to a gene. The CDR3 spans 14 residues. The chain's CDR3 is CASSPRGQGYGYTF. CDR3 bases: TGTGCCAGCAGCCCCCGGGGACAGGGCTATGGCTACACCTTC.

This chain joins TRBV14 and TRBJ1-3; D call uncertain. V lost 0 bases and J lost 1, with 16 bases in between. Germline assignment: CDR1 SGHDN and CDR2 FVKESK. There are 18 residues in the CDR3. The CDR3, as DNA: TGTGCCAGCAGCCAAGATCCCACAGCCCCTCAATCTGGAAACACCATATATTTT. Protein product: CASSQDPTAPQSGNTIYF. The full variable domain, with the rest looked up from reference TRBV14 and TRBJ1-3, is EAGVTQFPSHSVIEKGQTVTLRCDPISGHDNLYWYRRVMGKEIKFLLHFVKESKQDESGMPNNRFLAERTGGTYSTLKVQPAELEDSGVYFCASSQDPTAPQSGNTIYFGEGSWLTVV.

The V and J genes are TRBV5-1 and TRBJ2-5; D possibly corresponds to TRBD2 (5 bases). Germline V gene data show CDR1 as SGHRS and CDR2 as YFSETQ. Trimming shortened V by 2 bases and J by 5 bases, and 13 bases separated the two germline ends. There are 14 residues in the CDR3. The CDR3 sequence: CASSLPGVPETQYF. The CDR3 nucleotides are TGCGCCAGCAGCTTACCCGGGGTCCCGGAGACCCAGTACTTC.

This chain connects TRBV19 to TRBJ2-7; 8 positions match TRBD2. V was clipped by 6 bases and J by 0 bases; unmatched bases: 4. CDR3 length: 14 residues. The germline CDR1 and CDR2 sequences are LNHDA and SQIVND (reference sequence). Written as DNA, the CDR3 is TGTGCCAGTAGCCCAGCGGGGGTCTCCTACGAGCAGTACTTC. This sequence encodes CASSPAGVSYEQYF.

V is TRBV5-1 and J is TRBJ1-4; D is unresolved. The CDR3 has 18 residues. V dropped 0 bases and J dropped 3 bases, with 18 bases sitting between them. Germline loops: CDR1 SGHRS, CDR2 YFSETQ. In nucleotides, the CDR3 is TGCGCCAGCAGCTTGGGCGGTAGGACTACTTATTCTAATGAAAAACTGTTTTTT. Translation: CASSLGGRTTYSNEKLFF.

This clone was seen just once. The chain combines TRBV7-6 with TRBJ2-5, with D perhaps matching TRBD2 (6 bases). CDR1 is SGHVS, CDR2 FNYEAQ, per germline. This CDR3 has 15 residues. V was trimmed by 5 bases and J by 2 bases, leaving 15 bases between them. The CDR3 reads CASSQTRAGQETQYF. DNA of the CDR3: TGTGCCAGCAGCCAGACTCGGGCGGGGCAAGAGACCCAGTACTTC.

This clone was counted once. The V and J genes are TRBV9 and TRBJ2-3, with 10 nucleotides matching TRBD2. The CDR3 consists of 15 residues. Germline V gene data show CDR1 as SGDLS and CDR2 as YYNGEE. The V segment lost 4 bases and the J segment 2 bases; nucleotides outside the gene matches: 4. CDR3 sequence (DNA): TGTGCCAGCAGCAGGAGCGGGGGGGTCACAGATACGCAGTATTTT. Its translation is CASSRSGGVTDTQYF.

This clone was picked up one time. This chain links TRBV5-4 with TRBJ2-7, with 7 bases that match TRBD1. CDR1 and CDR2 (germline): SGHNT, YYREEE (reference sequence). The CDR3 consists of 13 residues. Unmatched junction bases numbered 4, after V lost 5 bases and J lost 2 bases. CDR3 sequence: CASSSQGTYEQYF. The CDR3 DNA is TGTGCCAGCAGTTCACAGGGGACCTACGAGCAGTACTTC.

The gene calls are TRBV28 and TRBJ2-3; 10 bases line up with TRBD2. The germline V gene has CDR1 MDHEN and CDR2 SYDVKM. This CDR3 spans 16 amino acids. V dropped 6 bases and J dropped 2; count of bases not matched to a gene: 8. The chain's CDR3 is CASRLHSGRYTDTQYF. CDR3 coding DNA: TGTGCCAGCAGACTCCATAGCGGGAGGTACACAGATACGCAGTATTTT.

J is TRBJ2-7 and V is TRBV2; D is uncertain. This CDR3 contains 13 residues. Germline CDR1 is SNHLY and CDR2 is FYNNEI. The V end lost 2 bases, the J end lost 5 bases, and 10 bases lay between the germline ends. The CDR3 loop is CASSEPFRHEQYF. For the CDR3, the DNA is TGTGCCAGCAGTGAACCTTTTCGTCACGAGCAGTACTTC.

The V call is TRBV27, the J call TRBJ2-2, with 7 bases that match TRBD2. The length of the CDR3 is 16 residues. The germline gives CDR1 MNHEY, CDR2 SMNVEV (reference sequence). V shed 4 bases, J shed 5 bases, and the junction held 10 bases outside the gene matches. CDR3 in amino acids: CASSWWGEGWTGELFF. CDR3 bases: TGTGCCAGCAGTTGGTGGGGGGAGGGATGGACCGGGGAGCTGTTTTTT.

The J gene is TRBJ2-1, the V gene TRBV5-1; the D gene is possibly TRBD1 (6 bases). Trimming took off 0 bases at V and 5 bases at J, with 12 bases between the two ends. Germline CDR1 SGHRS, CDR2 YFSETQ. The CDR3 has 15 residues. The DNA of the CDR3 is TGCGCCAGCAGCTTGGTACAGGGTAGGCACAATGAGCAGTTCTTC. It translates to CASSLVQGRHNEQFF.

This clone occurred once. The rearrangement links TRBV4-1 to TRBJ1-2; D might be TRBD1 (5 bases). Germline values: CDR1 MGHRA, CDR2 YSYEKL. Trimming pared 1 base from V and 7 bases from J, leaving 10 bases between. CDR3 length equals 13 residues. This CDR3 is CASSQGGVGGYTF. CDR3 nucleotides: TGCGCCAGCAGCCAAGGGGGGGTGGGTGGCTACACCTTC.

The chain is built from TRBV30 and TRBJ2-3; D gene unclear. Trimming cost V 1 base and J 4 bases, with 6 bases left between them. This CDR3 contains 12 residues. From germline, CDR1 is GTSNPN and CDR2 SVGIG (reference sequence). The CDR3, as DNA: TGTGCCTGGAGTGCCGTGTCAGATACGCAGTATTTT. Its protein is CAWSAVSDTQYF. The complete variable domain, with remaining parts taken from reference TRBV30 and TRBJ2-3, reads SQTIHQWPATLVQPVGSPLSLECTVEGTSNPNLYWYRQAAGRGLQLLFYSVGIGQISSEVPQNLSASRPQDRQFILSSKKLLLSDSGFYLCAWSAVSDTQYFGPGTRLTVL.

The chain links TRBV29-1 to TRBJ2-1; TRBD2 might be the D (5 bases). The germline V and J ends were trimmed by 6 bases and 6 bases, with 15 bases remaining between them. There are 13 residues in the CDR3. CDR1 SQVTM and CDR2 ANQGSEA come from the germline V gene. CDR3 amino acids: CSVNRLFGNEQFF. CDR3 sequence (DNA): TGCAGCGTCAACAGACTATTCGGCAATGAGCAGTTCTTC.

The chain has TRBV27 and TRBJ2-2; no reliable D call. Looked up from germline, CDR1 is MNHEY and CDR2 is SMNVEV (reference sequence). The CDR3 runs 15 residues. The V gene lost 3 bases and the J gene lost 1 base, with 9 bases spanning the gap. CDR3 nucleotides: TGTGCCAGCAGTTTCAGGAAAATGAACACCGGGGAGCTGTTTTTT. Protein: CASSFRKMNTGELFF.

This CDR3 is CASSLVGGAGTDTQYF. The CDR3 region has the DNA TGTGCCAGCAGCTTAGTAGGGGGCGCGGGCACAGATACGCAGTATTTT. The chain carries TRBV11-2 and TRBJ2-3; 7 bases match TRBD1. Germline trimming cut 1 base from V and 1 base from J; bases unmatched to any gene: 5. CDR3 size: 16 residues. Germline CDR1 and CDR2: SGHAT and FQNNGV.